What follows are 20 T cell receptor beta chains derived from one specimen sequenced in a study of cytomegalovirus exposure and HLA in healthy donors (dated by TCRdb to about 2017). Library preparation employed the immunoSEQ multiplex PCR assay. The multiplex PCR relied on a mix of 60 forward primers for TCR Vbeta segments and 13 reverse primers for TCR Jbeta segments. TCRdb obtained this table from immuneACCESS and retained in-frame rearrangements with V and J assigned. These tables miss some clones; where compared with another copy, unresolved V genes account for less than half of the shortfall, and the remainder is unexplained. Counted in this sample were about 130,000 clones; 70% to 85% of them appeared once. The ten largest clones capture 2.5% to 3% of the sample. The sequenced material came from PBMCs. These receptors came from a woman younger than 35 in good health and CMV-seropositive.

This chain connects TRBV5-4 to TRBJ1-2; 8 bases are shared with TRBD1. The CDR3 has 16 amino acids. Trimming removed 0 bases from V and 2 bases from J; junction bases left unmatched: 6. In germline, CDR1 is SGHNT, CDR2 YYREEE (reference sequence). CDR3 sequence: CASSLGAQGANYGYTF. The CDR3 region has the DNA TGTGCCAGCAGCTTGGGGGCGCAGGGGGCGAACTATGGCTACACCTTC.

The chain joins TRBV6-6 to TRBJ2-3, with TRBD2 identical over 7 bases. The CDR3 loop spans 14 amino acids. CDR1 is MNHNY, CDR2 SVGAGI, per germline (reference sequence). V was pared by 0 bases and J by 3 bases, with 0 bases of the junction left unmatched. The CDR3 loop reads CASSYSGGTDTQYF. The CDR3 DNA follows: TGTGCCAGCAGTTACTCGGGGGGGACAGATACGCAGTATTTT.

The chain couples TRBV6-5 to TRBJ2-2, with 9 positions matching TRBD1. The V gene end was trimmed by 6 bases and the J gene end by 6 bases; junction bases not matched to a gene: 2. This CDR3 has 13 residues. Germline-derived CDR1 and CDR2 are MNHEY and SVGAGI. CDR3 loop: CASRGQGAGELFF. The CDR3 bases are TGTGCCAGCAGGGGACAGGGCGCCGGGGAGCTGTTTTTT.

The chain combines TRBV7-9 with TRBJ2-7; 8 bases map to TRBD1. CDR1 and CDR2 from the germline V gene are SEHNR and FQNEAQ (reference sequence). Trimming removed 5 bases from V and 6 bases from J; junction bases left unmatched: 3. The CDR3 length is 12 residues. CDR3 region: CASSPDRAEQYF. The CDR3, as DNA: TGTGCCAGCAGCCCGGACAGGGCCGAGCAGTACTTC.

In DNA form, the CDR3 reads TGTGCCAGCAGCTTACCTTCCGGACTGCGACTTGAAGCTTTCTTT. Amino acid sequence: CASSLPSGLRLEAFF. This sequence joins TRBV7-2 and TRBJ1-1, with D uncertain. This CDR3 has 15 residues. The germline V gene encodes CDR1 SGHTA and CDR2 FQGNSA. Deletions cut 2 bases from V and 7 bases from J, with 17 bases between.

The V call is TRBV2, the J call TRBJ1-2, with 7 bases aligning to TRBD1. The CDR3 covers 14 residues. CDR1 is SNHLY and CDR2 is FYNNEI in the germline V gene. V lost 4 bases and J lost 3; bases outside the gene matches: 5. The CDR3 sequence: CASSGQGLDYGYTF. DNA of the CDR3: TGTGCCAGCAGTGGACAGGGATTGGACTATGGCTACACCTTC.

This chain uses TRBV19 with TRBJ2-2; no reliable D call. This CDR3 contains 14 residues. V lost 1 base and J 2 bases, leaving 5 bases between the germline ends. Looked up from germline, CDR1 is LNHDA and CDR2 is SQIVND (reference sequence). The CDR3 protein is CASSIAGNTGELFF. CDR3 DNA: TGTGCCAGTAGTATAGCGGGTAACACCGGGGAGCTGTTTTTT.

The chain employs TRBV10-1 and TRBJ2-3; a weak D match, TRBD1 (5 bases). Looked up from germline, CDR1 is WNHNN and CDR2 is SYGVQD (reference sequence). Trimming pared 4 bases from V and 1 base from J, leaving 15 bases between. The CDR3 runs 16 residues. The CDR3 is CASSAKGVGGTDTQYF. DNA for the CDR3: TGCGCCAGCAGTGCAAAAGGGGTAGGGGGCACAGATACGCAGTATTTT.

This rearrangement joins TRBV18 to TRBJ1-3; the match to TRBD1 covers 7 bases. V dropped 3 bases and J dropped 3; count of bases not matched to a gene: 2. The CDR3 spans 14 residues. Germline V gene data show CDR1 as KGHSH and CDR2 as LQKENI. The chain's CDR3 is CASSPTGDGNTIYF. In DNA form, the CDR3 reads TGTGCCAGCTCACCTACAGGGGATGGAAACACCATATATTTT.

This rearrangement joins TRBV27 to TRBJ1-6; weak D call: TRBD1 (6 bases). CDR1 and CDR2 from the germline V gene are MNHEY and SMNVEV (reference sequence). Trimming pared 0 bases from V and 10 bases from J, leaving 7 bases between. The length of the CDR3 is 13 residues. CDR3 residues: CASSLSGASPLHF. The CDR3 coding sequence is TGTGCCAGCAGTTTATCGGGGGCCTCACCCCTCCACTTT.

The DNA for the CDR3 is TGTGCCAGCAGCTACAGGGAAGAGACCCAGTACTTC. It is translated as CASSYREETQYF. The chain recombines TRBV7-9 with TRBJ2-5; tentative D call: TRBD1 (6 bases). Trimming took off 4 bases at V and 3 bases at J, with 6 bases between the two ends. Germline CDR1 is SEHNR and CDR2 is FQNEAQ (reference sequence). The CDR3 spans 12 residues.

V is TRBV5-1 and J is TRBJ2-7; unclear D gene. V shed 3 bases and J shed 3 bases, with 4 bases lying between them. CDR1 is SGHRS, CDR2 YFSETQ, per germline. CDR3 size: 11 residues. CDR3 bases: TGCGCCAGCAGCTCCGGCTACGAGCAGTACTTC. It specifies CASSSGYEQYF.

The chain uses TRBV9 and TRBJ2-1, with a weak D call TRBD1 (6 bases). Germline CDR1 and CDR2: SGDLS and YYNGEE. V lost 3 bases, J lost 8 bases, and 15 bases lay in between. This CDR3 has 14 amino acids. CDR3 in amino acids: CASSASNRDHEQFF. The CDR3 nucleotides read TGTGCCAGCAGCGCATCAAACAGGGATCATGAGCAGTTCTTC.

V and J are TRBV7-2 and TRBJ1-2; D not resolved. Trimming removed 5 bases at V and 7 bases at J, with 14 bases between. Per the germline V gene, CDR1 is SGHTA and CDR2 is FQGNSA. The CDR3 consists of 13 residues. The CDR3 DNA is TGTGCCAGCAGCCCACCGGAGACTAGTGGCTACACCTTC. The encoded protein is CASSPPETSGYTF. The variable domain in full, completed from reference TRBV7-2 and TRBJ1-2, reads GAGVSQSPSNKVTEKGKDVELRCDPISGHTALYWYRQSLGQGLEFLIYFQGNSAPDKSGLPSDRFSAERTGGSVSTLTIQRTQQEDSAVYLCASSPPETSGYTFGSGTRLTVV.

In its sample, this clone was seen a few times. The CDR3 sequence is CASGPQGLYEQYF. DNA of the CDR3: TGTGCCAGCGGTCCCCAGGGGCTCTACGAGCAGTACTTC. The rearrangement joins TRBV6-1 to TRBJ2-7; D might be TRBD1 (6 bases). The germline CDR1 and CDR2 sequences are MNHNS and SASEGT. Trimming shortened V by 8 bases and J by 3 bases, and 14 bases separated the two germline ends. The CDR3 contains 13 residues.

This rearrangement joins TRBV27 to TRBJ2-1, with D possibly being TRBD2 (7 bases). CDR3 size: 13 residues. Germline CDR1 and CDR2: MNHEY and SMNVEV (reference sequence). Between the trimmed V and J ends, which lost 3 bases and 9 bases, there was a span of 12 bases. The CDR3 here is CASSFGGGGEQFF. In nucleotides, the CDR3 is TGTGCCAGCAGTTTTGGGGGGGGCGGTGAGCAGTTCTTC.

The V and J genes are TRBV19 and TRBJ2-1, with 9 bases lining up with TRBD2. Germline CDR1 and CDR2: LNHDA and SQIVND (reference sequence). V lost 5 bases to trimming and J lost 9 bases; unmatched junction nucleotides: 11. The CDR3 has 15 residues. As DNA, the CDR3 is TGTGCCAGTAGTTCTCCGAGTAGCGGGGGTGGTGAGCAGTTCTTC. Residues: CASSSPSSGGGEQFF.

This clone was seen just once. The chain uses TRBV7-9 and TRBJ1-6; maybe TRBD1 (5 bases). Deletions cut 5 bases from V and 9 bases from J, with 20 bases between. Germline assignment: CDR1 SEHNR and CDR2 FQNEAQ (reference sequence). The length of the CDR3 is 16 residues. CDR3 nucleotides: TGTGCCAGCAGCCCCTCAGGGCGGAAGGAGTCTTCACCCCTCCACTTT. It specifies CASSPSGRKESSPLHF.

This clone was counted between two and nine times. The chain couples TRBV5-4 to TRBJ1-1; no firm D call. V lost 2 bases and J 3 bases, leaving 8 bases between the germline ends. CDR1 is SGHNT, CDR2 YYREEE, per germline (reference sequence). The CDR3 totals 13 residues. CDR3 protein: CASSFLEDTEAFF. The CDR3 DNA is TGTGCCAGCAGCTTCTTGGAGGACACTGAAGCTTTCTTT.

The chain uses TRBV7-9 and TRBJ1-6, with D possibly matching TRBD1 (5 bases). Germline V gene lookup returns CDR1 SEHNR and CDR2 FQNEAQ (reference sequence). The CDR3 loop spans 17 amino acids. The V end was cut by 5 bases, the J end by 0 bases, with 14 bases between. CDR3 protein: CASSPRRGNSYNSPLHF. The DNA for the CDR3 is TGTGCCAGCAGCCCCAGGAGGGGAAACTCCTATAATTCACCCCTCCACTTT.